The 17 T cell receptor beta chains reported below all come from one sample, sequenced in a study of blood T cell repertoires in COVID-19. The assay was immunoSEQ multiplex PCR, and TCRdb's table has in-frame clones only and misses some. The repertoire holds 140,000 or so clones, with 80% to 85% as singletons. Material: peripheral blood. Receptors originate from a woman over 75 with acute or convalescent COVID-19.

This clone was seen once. The V call is TRBV5-5, the J call TRBJ2-7, with D hard to call. Looked up from germline, CDR1 is SGHKS and CDR2 is YYEKEE (reference sequence). Deletions cut 2 bases from V and 1 base from J, with 7 bases between. The CDR3 consists of 13 residues. The CDR3 nucleotides are TGTGCCAGCAGCTTTGGCTGGTCCTACGAGCAGTACTTC. Translating gives CASSFGWSYEQYF.

This clone was found a few times. V and J are TRBV27 and TRBJ2-7; D gene unclear. This CDR3 spans 16 amino acids. Germline CDR1 reads MNHEY; CDR2 reads SMNVEV (reference sequence). Trimming left V 5 bases short and J 5 bases short, with 22 bases between. In nucleotides, the CDR3 is TGTGCCAGCAGTCCAGCAGCAACGGGTTTCACCCACGAGCAGTACTTC. This codes for CASSPAATGFTHEQYF.

This rearrangement joins TRBV19 to TRBJ1-5, with D perhaps matching TRBD1 (5 bases). This CDR3 spans 15 amino acids. Trimming pared 0 bases from V and 7 bases from J, leaving 13 bases between. CDR1 LNHDA and CDR2 SQIVND come from the germline V gene (reference sequence). This chain's CDR3 is CASSIDGGARQPQHF. CDR3 coding DNA: TGTGCCAGTAGTATAGACGGAGGGGCTCGACAGCCCCAGCATTTT.

V is TRBV30 and J is TRBJ2-3; 11 positions match TRBD2. Germline-derived CDR1 and CDR2 are GTSNPN and SVGIG (reference sequence). The ends lost 5 bases at V and 3 bases at J; junction bases unmatched: 7. The CDR3 is 15 residues long. CDR3 sequence (DNA): TGTGCCTGGTATCCCACTAGCGGGGGTACAGATACGCAGTATTTT. Translated, it gives CAWYPTSGGTDTQYF. Full variable domain (missing parts from reference TRBV30 and TRBJ2-3): SQTIHQWPATLVQPVGSPLSLECTVEGTSNPNLYWYRQAAGRGLQLLFYSVGIGQISSEVPQNLSASRPQDRQFILSSKKLLLSDSGFYLCAWYPTSGGTDTQYFGPGTRLTVL.

The V and J genes are TRBV2 and TRBJ1-2; D gene ambiguous. The germline CDR1 and CDR2 sequences are SNHLY and FYNNEI. The V and J ends lost 6 bases and 6 bases respectively, with 11 bases between them. The CDR3 runs to 12 residues. The CDR3 nucleotides are TGTGCCAGCAGACATCCGCGGCATGGCTACACCTTC. Amino acid sequence: CASRHPRHGYTF.

The V gene is TRBV27, the J gene TRBJ2-3; D is uncertain. Germline loops: CDR1 MNHEY, CDR2 SMNVEV (reference sequence). Trimming pared 5 bases from V and 3 bases from J, leaving 12 bases between. The CDR3 sequence is 14 residues long. CDR3 residues: CASSPEYSTDTQYF. The CDR3 DNA follows: TGTGCCAGCAGTCCCGAGTACAGTACAGATACGCAGTATTTT.

CDR3 coding DNA: TGTGCCAGCAGGGGACAGGGGAGCCGGGGGTACCAAGAGACCCAGTACTTC. This encodes CASRGQGSRGYQETQYF. V usage is TRBV2 and J usage is TRBJ2-5, with 10 positions matching TRBD1. This CDR3 is 17 amino acids long. From germline, CDR1 is SNHLY and CDR2 FYNNEI. J lost 0 bases, V lost 6 bases, and 10 bases had no gene match.

The CDR3 region is CASHKQGANSPLHF. For the CDR3, the DNA is TGTGCCAGTCACAAACAGGGGGCTAATTCACCCCTCCACTTT. This chain joins TRBV28 and TRBJ1-6, with 9 bases identical to TRBD1. Looked up from germline, CDR1 is MDHEN and CDR2 is SYDVKM. The CDR3 runs to 14 residues. The J segment lost 6 bases and the V segment lost 9 bases, leaving 6 bases of the junction unmatched.

The chain couples TRBV7-9 to TRBJ2-1; no definite D call. V was pared by 5 bases and J by 10 bases, with 15 bases between. Germline loops: CDR1 SEHNR, CDR2 FQNEAQ (reference sequence). This CDR3 is 13 amino acids long. The CDR3 DNA sequence: TGTGCCAGCAGCGCCAGATCGAGGAAAGAGCAGTTCTTC. It is translated as CASSARSRKEQFF.

The gene calls are TRBV27 and TRBJ1-1; D gene uncertain. This CDR3 comprises 12 residues. Germline V gives CDR1 MNHEY, CDR2 SMNVEV (reference sequence). V was pared by 3 bases and J by 2 bases, with 4 bases between. The CDR3 DNA reads as TGTGCCAGCAGTTTCGGTAACACTGAAGCTTTCTTT. Translated: CASSFGNTEAFF.

This chain joins TRBV7-6 and TRBJ1-5, with 7 bases fitting TRBD1. Germline CDR1 reads SGHVS; CDR2 reads FNYEAQ. V was pared by 8 bases and J by 0 bases, with 22 bases of the junction left unmatched. CDR3 length equals 20 residues. The CDR3 DNA reads as TGTGCCAGCCTAGTGCCGGTTCCCCCGGGACAGTCTTATAGCAATCAGCCCCAGCATTTT. This sequence encodes CASLVPVPPGQSYSNQPQHF.

The chain combines TRBV28 with TRBJ1-5; no clear D gene. This CDR3 spans 13 amino acids. Trimming pared 0 bases from V and 9 bases from J, leaving 9 bases between. Germline CDR1 is MDHEN and CDR2 is SYDVKM. The CDR3 DNA follows: TGTGCCAGCAGTTTATGGGTCGGTCGGCCCCAGCATTTT. Encoded protein: CASSLWVGRPQHF.

The V and J genes are TRBV27 and TRBJ2-7; no firm D call. Trimming shortened V by 10 bases and J by 2 bases, and 15 bases separated the two germline ends. This CDR3 is 13 amino acids long. CDR1 and CDR2 from the germline V gene are MNHEY and SMNVEV (reference sequence). The DNA of the CDR3 is TGTGCCACCAGATCGCTGTCAGCCTACGAGCAGTACTTC. Translation: CATRSLSAYEQYF.

The chain couples TRBV19 to TRBJ2-2, with D possibly being TRBD2 (6 bases). The CDR3 has 12 residues. Germline assignment: CDR1 LNHDA and CDR2 SQIVND (reference sequence). Trimming took off 3 bases at V and 13 bases at J, with 12 bases between the two ends. As DNA, the CDR3 is TGTGCCAGTAGTATGGGGGGTGTCGTGCTGTTTTTT. Translating gives CASSMGGVVLFF.

V is TRBV5-1 and J is TRBJ2-7; 11 nucleotides line up with TRBD2. There are 14 residues in the CDR3. Germline CDR1 and CDR2: SGHRS and YFSETQ. Trimming took 4 bases from V and 5 from J; bases not matched to a gene: 5. CDR3 region: CASSRIAGGDEQYF. The DNA of the CDR3 is TGCGCCAGCAGCCGTATAGCGGGAGGGGACGAGCAGTACTTC.

This rearrangement joins TRBV6-4 to TRBJ1-1, with D possibly being TRBD1 (6 bases). Germline V lookup: CDR1 MRHNA, CDR2 SNTAGT. V gave up 11 bases and J gave up 3 bases, with 22 bases separating them. The CDR3 covers 15 residues. CDR3 in amino acids: CAETTPRGEDTEAFF. The CDR3 DNA sequence: TGTGCCGAAACCACTCCCAGGGGTGAGGACACTGAAGCTTTCTTT.

The V gene is TRBV5-1, the J gene TRBJ2-3; TRBD1 agrees at 8 bases. Per the germline V gene, CDR1 is SGHRS and CDR2 is YFSETQ. CDR3 length: 18 residues. V lost 2 bases and J lost 6; bases outside the gene matches: 17. CDR3 in amino acids: CASSFPLLGQGDADTQYF. Here the CDR3 DNA reads TGCGCCAGCAGCTTTCCCCTCCTCGGACAGGGAGACGCGGATACGCAGTATTTT.